The 19 T cell receptor beta chains given below trace back to one sample, sequenced in a study of T-cell reconstitution after alpha-beta-depleted transplantation in children. Unique molecular identifiers were incorporated when the TCRbeta library was constructed. Using its own MiXCR run on the PCR reads, TCRdb lists one record per CDR3 protein. The data contain 200,000 to 300,000 distinct CDR3 sequences, around 12% of them singletons. The source was PBMCs from the stem cell graft donor, collected from the stem cell graft. The receptors were sampled from a human donor who donated a stem cell graft to a child with acute lymphoblastic leukemia.

Ten or more counts support this clonotype. This chain uses TRBV5-1 with TRBJ2-7; TRBD1 aligns across 8 bases. The CDR3 has 15 amino acids. The V gene's germline CDR1 is SGHRS and CDR2 YFSETQ. The trim removed 0 bases at V and 1 base at J, leaving 3 bases unmatched. CDR3 nucleotides: TGCGCCAGCAGCTTGGAGGGACAGGTTTCCTACGAGCAGTACTTC. Its translation: CASSLEGQVSYEQYF. The full variable domain, its missing parts supplied by reference TRBV5-1 and TRBJ2-7, is KAGVTQTPRYLIKTRGQQVTLSCSPISGHRSVSWYQQTPGQGLQFLFEYFSETQRNKGNFPGRFSGRQFSNSRSEMNVSTLELGDSALYLCASSLEGQVSYEQYFGPGTRLTVT.

This clonotype was detected a few times. The genes are TRBV6-1 and TRBJ1-1; the D gene is possibly TRBD1 (6 bases). The germline V gene has CDR1 MNHNS and CDR2 SASEGT. Trimming took off 4 bases at V and 8 bases at J, with 8 bases between the two ends. The CDR3 runs to 11 residues. In DNA form, the CDR3 reads TGTGCCAGCAGTGGGAGGGGGGAAGCTTTCTTT. Encoded protein: CASSGRGEAFF.

This clonotype showed up many times. The CDR3 is CASIAGGPKNTQYF. The CDR3 DNA is TGTGCCAGCATAGCGGGAGGGCCAAAAAATACGCAGTATTTT. The chain uses TRBV28 and TRBJ2-3, with 11 bases identical to TRBD2. The V and J ends lost 7 bases and 7 bases, in that order; junction bases with no gene match: 7. Germline assignment: CDR1 MDHEN and CDR2 SYDVKM. The CDR3 runs to 14 residues.

Many counts were recorded for this clonotype. The genes are TRBV20-1 and TRBJ1-2; D call uncertain. V lost 3 bases, J lost 1 base, and 3 bases lay in between. The CDR3 has 11 amino acids. CDR1 is DFQATT, CDR2 SNEGSKA, per germline (reference sequence). The DNA of the CDR3 is TGCAGTGCTAGTGATAACTATGGCTACACCTTC. Protein product: CSASDNYGYTF.

This clonotype appeared many times. The chain couples TRBV28 to TRBJ2-1; 11 bases align to TRBD2. Germline CDR1 is MDHEN and CDR2 is SYDVKM. This CDR3 has 19 amino acids. V dropped 3 bases and J dropped 3; count of bases not matched to a gene: 13. CDR3 DNA: TGTGCCAGCAGTTTCCCCCCCAAAGGACTAGCGGGCCGCTACAATGAGCAGTTCTTC. Its translation is CASSFPPKGLAGRYNEQFF.

The chain links TRBV5-1 to TRBJ2-5; TRBD1 matches at 8 bases. There are 16 residues in the CDR3. With 3 bases clipped from V and 2 bases from J, the junction kept 9 bases outside the gene matches. Looked up from germline, CDR1 is SGHRS and CDR2 is YFSETQ. CDR3 in amino acids: CASSSTIRQGQETQYF. CDR3 coding DNA: TGCGCCAGCAGCTCAACCATCCGACAGGGGCAAGAGACCCAGTACTTC.

This clonotype showed up many times. J is TRBJ2-4 and V is TRBV7-9, with 7 nucleotides matching TRBD2. This CDR3 contains 16 residues. Germline V lookup: CDR1 SEHNR, CDR2 FQNEAQ (reference sequence). With V trimmed by 5 bases and J by 0 bases, 7 bases remained unmatched. CDR3 coding DNA: TGTGCCAGCAGCCCCCGGGGAGGGCTAGCCAAAAACATTCAGTACTTC. Translation gives CASSPRGGLAKNIQYF.

The chain employs TRBV28 and TRBJ1-6, with TRBD1 as a possible D gene (6 bases). Germline V gene lookup returns CDR1 MDHEN and CDR2 SYDVKM. The CDR3 has 16 amino acids. Trimming pared 2 bases from V and 1 base from J, leaving 9 bases between. In DNA, the CDR3 is TGTGCCAGCAGTTTAGGCAGGGGTTCCTATAATTCACCCCTCCACTTT. Protein: CASSLGRGSYNSPLHF.

V usage is TRBV30 and J usage is TRBJ1-1; 8 nucleotides agree with TRBD1. The trim removed 1 base at V and 4 bases at J, leaving 11 bases unmatched. Per germline, CDR1 GTSNPN and CDR2 SVGIG (reference sequence). CDR3 length equals 16 residues. In nucleotides, the CDR3 is TGTGCCTGGAGTGAAGGGCCAGGGGGCCGGGGCACTGAAGCTTTCTTT. Protein sequence: CAWSEGPGGRGTEAFF.

The table lists this clonotype with many counts. This chain links TRBV10-3 with TRBJ2-2; no definite D call. The CDR3 is 14 amino acids. V shed 2 bases and J shed 0 bases, with 4 bases lying between them. Germline V gene lookup returns CDR1 ENHRY and CDR2 SYGVKD. The CDR3 nucleotides read TGTGCCATCAGTGAGCAAGCGAACACCGGGGAGCTGTTTTTT. It specifies CAISEQANTGELFF.

This clonotype was recorded many times. This sequence joins TRBV6-5 and TRBJ2-7; D uncertain. The germline CDR1 and CDR2 sequences are MNHEY and SVGAGI. The CDR3 covers 16 residues. V gave up 0 bases and J gave up 7 bases, with 19 bases separating them. CDR3 region: CASSYSTAYLIVEQYF. CDR3 DNA: TGTGCCAGCAGTTACTCGACTGCGTACCTGATAGTTGAGCAGTACTTC.

This clonotype was detected ten times or more. This CDR3 is CASSLNSGAVNYGYTF. As DNA, the CDR3 is TGTGCCAGCAGTTTAAATTCAGGGGCCGTTAACTATGGCTACACCTTC. The V call is TRBV28, the J call TRBJ1-2; possibly TRBD1 for D (6 bases). The germline V gene encodes CDR1 MDHEN and CDR2 SYDVKM. Deletions cut 2 bases from V and 1 base from J, with 14 bases between. This CDR3 comprises 16 residues.

This clonotype was counted at least ten times. This rearrangement joins TRBV12-3 or TRBV12-4 to TRBJ1-6; D possibly corresponds to TRBD1 (6 bases). The CDR3 runs to 18 residues. The V and J ends lost 3 bases and 4 bases respectively, with 19 bases between them. CDR3: CASSFSQGPSIYNSPLHF. The CDR3 region has the DNA TGTGCCAGCAGTTTCTCGCAGGGGCCATCCATATATAATTCACCCCTCCACTTT.

This clonotype was seen many times. This chain uses TRBV28 with TRBJ2-1, with TRBD2 matching over 10 bases. The CDR3 extends over 16 amino acids. Germline loops: CDR1 MDHEN, CDR2 SYDVKM. V shed 6 bases, J shed 10 bases, and the junction held 15 bases outside the gene matches. The CDR3 sequence: CASSHRLAGFTGEQFF. CDR3 nucleotides: TGTGCCAGCAGCCACAGACTAGCGGGTTTCACTGGGGAGCAGTTCTTC.

This clonotype was recorded many times. V is TRBV12-3 or TRBV12-4 and J is TRBJ1-5; possible D gene TRBD1, 5 bases. Deletions cut 5 bases from V and 4 bases from J, with 15 bases between. The CDR3 extends over 15 amino acids. CDR3 sequence (DNA): TGTGCCAGCAGTCAAATACAGGCTTGGAATCAGCCCCAGCATTTT. Its translation: CASSQIQAWNQPQHF.

The CDR3 coding sequence is TGTGCCACCAGCGGACCTGATACCTACGAGCAGTACTTC. It specifies CATSGPDTYEQYF. The J gene is TRBJ2-7, the V gene TRBV15; D remains unclear. Trimming left V 5 bases short and J 2 bases short, with 10 bases between. The germline gives CDR1 LNHNV, CDR2 YYDKDF (reference sequence). The CDR3 runs to 13 residues.

This clonotype occurred many times. The V gene is TRBV27, the J gene TRBJ1-3, with D unclear. The germline CDR1 and CDR2 sequences are MNHEY and SMNVEV (reference sequence). V dropped 7 bases and J dropped 9 bases, with 13 bases sitting between them. This CDR3 is 12 amino acids long. CDR3 protein: CASKRADGTIYF. The CDR3, as DNA: TGTGCCAGCAAGAGGGCCGATGGCACCATATATTTT.

This clonotype was seen at least ten times. The CDR3 sequence is CASSYSPDTQYF. The CDR3 DNA sequence: TGTGCCAGCAGTTACTCGCCAGATACGCAGTATTTT. The chain employs TRBV6-2 or TRBV6-3 and TRBJ2-3; D unresolved. Between the trimmed V and J ends, which lost 0 bases and 4 bases, there was a span of 2 bases. The CDR3 length is 12 residues. Germline loops: CDR1 MNHEY, CDR2 SVGEGT.

This clonotype came up many times. The chain joins TRBV7-9 to TRBJ2-7, with a tentative D call TRBD1 (6 bases). The CDR3 is made up of 17 amino acids. Germline values: CDR1 SEHNR, CDR2 FQNEAQ (reference sequence). Trimming took 5 bases from V and 2 from J, leaving 22 bases between them. The CDR3 bases are TGTGCCAGCAGCCTACCCTCCGGGACGGCAGGGGCCTACGAGCAGTACTTC. Translation gives CASSLPSGTAGAYEQYF.